These 4 T cell receptor beta chains originate from one sample sequenced in a study of cytomegalovirus exposure and HLA in healthy donors. The PCR used 60 Vbeta and 13 Jbeta primers. Measured with immunoSEQ multiplex PCR; TCRdb has only the in-frame clones, and not every one. The data contain approximately 110,000 clones, roughly 71% of them seen just once; the ten biggest clones take up about 4%. The material sequenced was PBMCs. The receptors derive from a woman aged 45-60 years in good health and CMV-seropositive.

Here the CDR3 reads CASSVTGENSPLHF. The CDR3 DNA reads TGTGCCAGCAGCGTCACAGGGGAGAATTCACCCCTCCACTTT. The rearrangement uses TRBV11-2 and TRBJ1-6; 7 positions match TRBD1. Germline trimming cut 5 bases from V and 7 bases from J; bases unmatched to any gene: 5. The CDR3 sequence is 14 residues long. In germline, CDR1 is SGHAT, CDR2 FQNNGV.

V is TRBV11-2 and J is TRBJ1-2; 10 nucleotides agree with TRBD1. Germline V gives CDR1 SGHAT, CDR2 FQNNGV. The J segment lost 8 bases and the V segment lost 4 bases, leaving 4 bases of the junction unmatched. CDR3 length equals 13 residues. This CDR3 reads CASSWDRGSGYTF. The CDR3 nucleotides are TGTGCCAGCAGCTGGGACAGGGGAAGCGGCTACACCTTC.

The V gene is TRBV6-5, the J gene TRBJ2-3, with 7 positions matching TRBD1. The CDR3 covers 15 residues. Per germline, CDR1 MNHEY and CDR2 SVGAGI. Trimming at V came to 2 bases and at J to 6 bases, leaving 8 bases not matched to a gene. The CDR3 nucleotides read TGTGCCAGCAGTTACGGAAGGGGGCGAGCGGATACGCAGTATTTT. It codes for CASSYGRGRADTQYF.

The chain couples TRBV4-2 to TRBJ1-2, with D unresolved. Germline V CDR1 and CDR2: LGHNA, YNFKEQ. The CDR3 consists of 13 residues. The V end was cut by 1 base, the J end by 8 bases, with 11 bases between. CDR3 loop: CASSQGGRLGYTF. CDR3 DNA sequence: TGTGCCAGCAGCCAAGGCGGAAGGTTAGGCTACACCTTC.